The clone carrying this TCR beta chain appeared a few times. This CDR3 spans 16 amino acids. Germline loops: CDR1 MNHEY, CDR2 SVGEGT. Trimming cost V 8 bases and J 3 bases, with 20 bases left between them. Primers used in a second PCR of about 6 to 11 cycles were a sample-barcoded 5' primer and a J-beta primer mix. TCRdb re-called the 5' RACE reads through MiXCR, storing one row per CDR3 protein. The sample contains 750,000 or so distinct CDR3 sequences, 20% to 25% of which appear only once. The data originate from a study of blood T cells in healthy people across ages. Separately, the same data were catalogued under a study of T cells of mothers and their children.

The rearrangement links TRBV6-2 or TRBV6-3 to TRBJ1-3; no clear D. The sample was blood. The receptor comes from a boy aged 5-17 years in good health. CDR3 nucleotide sequence: TGTGCCAGCTCAGAAGTCGCCGGGAATAGTGGAAACACCATATATTTT. It codes for CASSEVAGNSGNTIYF.